The 4 T cell receptor beta chains presented below share a single source sample, sequenced in a study of regulatory T cells in long-lasting Graves disease. Time point described: newly diagnosed GD, antithyroid drugs for less than 3 months. With RNA extracted from PBMCs as input, the TCR library was made. To make TCR beta libraries, researchers used iRepertoire HTBI primers and Arm-PCR of CDR3 regions. TCRdb called the multiplex PCR reads again in MiXCR, with one record for every CDR3 protein. The sample lists around 450,000 distinct CDR3 sequences, about a sixth occurring once. These data also featured in a second study, about T cells in Graves' hyperthyroidism and ophthalmopathy.

Sequencing was performed on peripheral blood mononuclear cells (PBMCs), taken at new diagnosis, from a patient treated with antithyroid drugs. The receptors come from a man aged 40-50 years with Graves disease.

This clonotype has ten or more counts. CDR3 sequence (DNA): TGTGCCAGCAGTGAATTGAGGTCACCCTACGAGCAGTACTTC. This codes for CASSELRSPYEQYF. The V call is TRBV6-1, the J call TRBJ2-7, with D hard to call. The CDR3 extends over 14 amino acids. Germline assignment: CDR1 MNHNS and CDR2 SASEGT. Trimming removed 2 bases from V and 2 bases from J, with 10 bases in between.

This chain joins TRBV20-1 and TRBJ2-1; 11 positions match TRBD2. The V segment lost 1 base and the J segment 6 bases; nucleotides outside the gene matches: 8. The V gene's germline CDR1 is DFQATT and CDR2 SNEGSKA (reference sequence). This CDR3 comprises 16 residues. CDR3 sequence: CSARVLLAGESNEQFF. The DNA of the CDR3 is TGCAGTGCTAGAGTTCTACTAGCGGGAGAAAGCAATGAGCAGTTCTTC.

This clonotype was seen ten or more times. V gene TRBV29-1 combines with J gene TRBJ2-5; D tentatively reads TRBD1 or TRBD2 (5 bases each). There are 14 residues in the CDR3. V lost 3 bases, J lost 3 bases, and 14 bases lay in between. The germline V gene has CDR1 SQVTM and CDR2 ANQGSEA. The CDR3 nucleotides are TGCAGCGTTGATAGGGGCAGCGGAAAAGAGACCCAGTACTTC. Residues: CSVDRGSGKETQYF.

This clonotype was observed many times. The rearrangement links TRBV28 to TRBJ2-4; D might be TRBD1 (6 bases). This CDR3 is 15 amino acids long. The V end lost 3 bases, the J end lost 0 bases, and 9 bases lay between the germline ends. Germline V gene sequence: CDR1 MDHEN, CDR2 SYDVKM. The DNA for the CDR3 is TGTGCCAGCAGTTTCCAGGGGCTAGCCAAAAACATTCAGTACTTC. It yields the protein CASSFQGLAKNIQYF.